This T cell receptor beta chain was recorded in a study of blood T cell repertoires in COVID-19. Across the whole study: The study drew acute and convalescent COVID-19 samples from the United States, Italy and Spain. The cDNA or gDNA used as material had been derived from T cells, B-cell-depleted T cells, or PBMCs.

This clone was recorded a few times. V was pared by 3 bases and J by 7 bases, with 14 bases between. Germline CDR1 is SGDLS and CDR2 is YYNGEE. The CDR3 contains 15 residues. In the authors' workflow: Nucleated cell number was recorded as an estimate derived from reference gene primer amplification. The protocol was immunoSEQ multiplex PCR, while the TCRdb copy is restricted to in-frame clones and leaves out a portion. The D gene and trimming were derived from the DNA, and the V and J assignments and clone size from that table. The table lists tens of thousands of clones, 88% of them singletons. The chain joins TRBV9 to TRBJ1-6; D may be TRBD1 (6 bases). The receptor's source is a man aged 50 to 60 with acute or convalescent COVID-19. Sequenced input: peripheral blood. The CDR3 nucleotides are TGTGCCAGCAGCGCCCGAGGACAGTCGAATTCACCCCTCCACTTT. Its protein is CASSARGQSNSPLHF.